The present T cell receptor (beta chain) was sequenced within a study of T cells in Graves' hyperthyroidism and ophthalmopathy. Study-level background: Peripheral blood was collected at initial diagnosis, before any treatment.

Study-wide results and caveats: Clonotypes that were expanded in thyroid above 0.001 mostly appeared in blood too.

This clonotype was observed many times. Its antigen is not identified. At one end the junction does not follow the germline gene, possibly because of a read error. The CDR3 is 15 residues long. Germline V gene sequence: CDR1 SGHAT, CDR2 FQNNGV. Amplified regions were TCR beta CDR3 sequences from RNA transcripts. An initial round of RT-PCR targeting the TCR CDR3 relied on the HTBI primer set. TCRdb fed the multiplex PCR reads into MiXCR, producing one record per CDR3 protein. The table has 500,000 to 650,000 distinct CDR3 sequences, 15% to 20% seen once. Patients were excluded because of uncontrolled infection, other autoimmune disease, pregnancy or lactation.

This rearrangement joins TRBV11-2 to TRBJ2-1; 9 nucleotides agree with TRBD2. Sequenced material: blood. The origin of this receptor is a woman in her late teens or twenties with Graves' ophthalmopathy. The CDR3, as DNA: TGTGCCAGCAGATTAGTAGCGGGAGCAAGGAATGAGCAGTTCTTC. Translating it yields CASRLVAGARNEQFF.